The T cell receptor (beta chain) described here comes from a study of Graves' ophthalmopathy and Graves' hyperthyroidism. The TCR beta CDR3 regions underwent amplification from RNA transcripts. HTBI primers were used in a first-round RT-PCR, which preceded a second-round multiplex PCR. TCRdb itself ran the multiplex PCR reads through MiXCR, one entry per CDR3 protein. The table has roughly 480,000 distinct CDR3 sequences, approximately 15% seen once. This clonotype was seen repeatedly, ten times or more. V was shortened by 2 bases and J by 5 bases, with 12 bases between the two germline ends. This CDR3 is built from 14 residues. CDR1 is MDHEN and CDR2 is SYDVKM in the germline V gene.

Sequencing was done on a sample of blood. This rearrangement joins TRBV28 to TRBJ2-5; tentative D call: TRBD2 (5 bases). This TCR was recovered from a woman aged 30 to 39 with Graves' ophthalmopathy. The CDR3 DNA sequence: TGTGCCAGCAGTTTAGACGGCGGCGGGGAGACCCAGTACTTC. It is translated as CASSLDGGGETQYF.